This T cell receptor (beta chain) was captured by sequencing in a study of T cell responses to AZD1222 COVID-19 vaccine (TCRdb year 2021). Broadly, across the study: AZD1222 recipients given second doses at about 4 weeks or at about 12 weeks were pooled, since spike-specific TCR depth and breadth were not found to differ between the two schedules. A total of more than 230 trial participants underwent TCR sequencing, of whom 207 received two doses of AZD1222 and around 25 received two doses of the MenACWY control vaccine. Trial participants were enrolled by age into 18-55, 56-69 and 70-plus year subgroups, with roughly 160, 29 and 62 TCR-sequenced participants respectively. Broad study findings and their caveats: No day 14 peak-response samples were available, so repertoires were characterized only after the peak T cell response. Conclusions about previously exposed vaccinees are limited because only six or seven AZD1222 recipients were SARS-CoV-2 seropositive at baseline. Spike-specific TCR breadth and depth rose significantly after two AZD1222 doses compared with day 0 and with MenACWY recipients. Epitopes outside the regions mutated in the B.1.351 and B.1.1.7 variants were reportedly recognized by nearly half of the unique spike-specific TCRs. The 56-69-year group was small, and its depth increase did not reach significance, likely because of low power. Participants were mostly white British, with more females than males. The authors suggested clonal diversity may have been underestimated. The whole spike protein was spanned by vaccine-associated CD4 TCRs, and dominant responses were seen in regions 160-218 and 743-854.

For CDR1 and CDR2, the germline V gene lists MDHEN and SYDVKM. Trimming costs V 5 bases and J 2 bases, and their ends lie 1 base apart. The CDR3 starts with the cysteine, ends with the phenylalanine, and has 11 residues. Solely the CDR3 DNA is kept, with 33 bases framed from the first base. As to this clone: Its antigen is still unknown. Per-base qualities were not stored, and no clone one base away is much larger.

The sample's time point label, in plain terms: baseline before first vaccination. Vaccinee samples were obtained from the UK trials COV001 and COV002, which included a single-blind randomized controlled phase 2/3 trial of AZD1222 (ChAdOx1 nCoV-19) in healthy adults. For TCRbeta chain sequencing, PBMC samples were collected from trial participants at day 0 and at day 28 after the second dose. The CDR3 regions of human TCRbeta chains were analyzed by immunosequencing. Turning to the authors' computational methods: Repertoire TCRs were checked for matches against a reference library of SARS-CoV-2-specific TCRs that had been generated using the MIRA antigen-specificity platform. Breadth meant the fraction of unique TCRs that were SARS-CoV-2-associated, whereas depth meant the fraction of total T cells that were SARS-CoV-2-associated. Each spike-specific TCR was assigned to its reactive spike region and to a CD4 or CD8 class using the MIRA data. Log10-transformed breadth and depth values were compared by one-way ANOVA with Sidak's multiple comparisons tests. This is the immuneACCESS table as TCRdb keeps it, with only in-frame sequences that have V and J called. A part of the clones is gone; compared with another copy, unresolved V genes explain less than half, and the rest is unexplained. The D gene and trimming were derived from the DNA, and the V and J assignments and clone size from that table. The sample table shows roughly 100,000 clones, and roughly 87% are seen once. The ten largest clones capture approximately 15% of the sample.

The receptor's source is an adult in good health. Recombination joined TRBV28 with TRBJ1-5, with the D gene call left open. Here the sequenced sample was peripheral blood, taken on day 0 of AZD1222 vaccination. The CDR3 here reads CASSRNQPQHF. Here is the DNA: TGTGCCAGCAGTCGCAATCAGCCCCAGCATTTT.